The clone carrying this T cell receptor beta chain has a handful of counts. The V gene's germline CDR1 is SGDLS and CDR2 YYNGEE. The V and J ends lost 4 bases and 0 bases respectively, with 10 bases between them. The CDR3 runs to 15 residues. This specimen comes from a study of patients and donors after allogeneic stem cell transplantation. TCRdb reprocessed the RT-PCR reads via MiXCR and lists one record per CDR3 protein. This sample yields about a million distinct CDR3 sequences, of which about 20% are seen a single time; 6% belongs to the top ten. This chain connects TRBV9 to TRBJ2-2, with D tentatively TRBD1 (5 bases). This clonotype originated in a human donor who was either an allogeneic HSCT recipient or a stem cell or donor lymphocyte infusion donor (not recorded which). It is not recorded whose cells these are; they may come from a transplant donor. Sequencing was carried out using blood, either unsorted or a sorted T cell fraction (not recorded which). For the CDR3, the DNA is TGTGCCAGCAGCTTTGGACACACGAACACCGGGGAGCTGTTTTTT. This gives the protein CASSFGHTNTGELFF.